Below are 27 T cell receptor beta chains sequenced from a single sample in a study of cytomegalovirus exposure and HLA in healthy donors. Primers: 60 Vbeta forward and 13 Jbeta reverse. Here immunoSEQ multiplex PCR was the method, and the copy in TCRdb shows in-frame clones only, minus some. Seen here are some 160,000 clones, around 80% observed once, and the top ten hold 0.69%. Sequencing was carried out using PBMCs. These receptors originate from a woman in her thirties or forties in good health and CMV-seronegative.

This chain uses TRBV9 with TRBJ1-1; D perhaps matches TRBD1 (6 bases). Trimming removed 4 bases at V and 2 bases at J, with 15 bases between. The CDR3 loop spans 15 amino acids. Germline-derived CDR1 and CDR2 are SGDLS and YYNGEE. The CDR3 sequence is CASSPTRGGNTEAFF. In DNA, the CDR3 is TGTGCCAGCAGCCCAACGAGAGGGGGAAACACTGAAGCTTTCTTT.

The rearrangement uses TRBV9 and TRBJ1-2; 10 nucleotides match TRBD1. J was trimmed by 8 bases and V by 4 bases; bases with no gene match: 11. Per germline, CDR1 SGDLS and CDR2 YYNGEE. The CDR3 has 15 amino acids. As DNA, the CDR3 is TGTGCCAGCAGCCTTCCGGGACAGGGGAAGCTCGGCTACACCTTC. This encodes CASSLPGQGKLGYTF.

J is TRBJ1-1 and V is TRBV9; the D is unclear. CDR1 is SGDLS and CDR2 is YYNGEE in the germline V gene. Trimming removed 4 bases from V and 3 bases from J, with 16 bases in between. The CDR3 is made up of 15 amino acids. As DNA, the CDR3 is TGTGCCAGCAGCCCCCGGAGGAGGTTTCACACTGAAGCTTTCTTT. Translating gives CASSPRRRFHTEAFF.

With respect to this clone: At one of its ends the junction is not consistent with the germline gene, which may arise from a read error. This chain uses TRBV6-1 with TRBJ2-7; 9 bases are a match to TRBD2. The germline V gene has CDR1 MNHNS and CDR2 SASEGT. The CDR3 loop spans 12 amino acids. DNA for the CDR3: TGTGCCAGCAGTGAACTAGCGGGAAGCGGTCCCTTC. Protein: CASSELAGSGPF.

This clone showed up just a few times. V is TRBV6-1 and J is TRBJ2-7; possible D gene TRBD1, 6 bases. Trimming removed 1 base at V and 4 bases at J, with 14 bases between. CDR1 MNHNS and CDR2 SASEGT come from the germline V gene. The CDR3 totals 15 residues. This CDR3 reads CASSEEWDIEYEQYF. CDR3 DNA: TGTGCCAGCAGTGAAGAGTGGGACATCGAATACGAGCAGTACTTC.

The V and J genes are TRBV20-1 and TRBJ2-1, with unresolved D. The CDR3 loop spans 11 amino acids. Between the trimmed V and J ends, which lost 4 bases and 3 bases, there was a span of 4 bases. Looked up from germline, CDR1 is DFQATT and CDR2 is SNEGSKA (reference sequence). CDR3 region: CSATHYNEQFF. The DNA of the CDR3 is TGCAGTGCTACCCACTACAATGAGCAGTTCTTC.

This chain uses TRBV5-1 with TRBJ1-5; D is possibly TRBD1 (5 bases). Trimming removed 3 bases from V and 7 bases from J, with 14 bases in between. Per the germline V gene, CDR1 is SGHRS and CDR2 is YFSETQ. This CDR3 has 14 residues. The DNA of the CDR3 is TGCGCCAGCAGCTCGGAGTCAGGGTGGCAGCCCCAGCATTTT. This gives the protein CASSSESGWQPQHF.

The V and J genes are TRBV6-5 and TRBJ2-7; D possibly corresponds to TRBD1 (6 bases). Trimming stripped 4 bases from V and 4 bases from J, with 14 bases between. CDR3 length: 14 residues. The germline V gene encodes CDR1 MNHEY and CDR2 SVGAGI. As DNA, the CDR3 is TGTGCCAGCAGTTTCGCCCAGGGGACGTACGAGCAGTACTTC. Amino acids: CASSFAQGTYEQYF.

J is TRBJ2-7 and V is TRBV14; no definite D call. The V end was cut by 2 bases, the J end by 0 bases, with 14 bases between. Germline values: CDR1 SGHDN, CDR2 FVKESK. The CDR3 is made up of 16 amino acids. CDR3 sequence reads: CASSQRLGISSYEQYF. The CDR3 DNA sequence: TGTGCCAGCAGCCAACGGCTAGGCATAAGCTCCTACGAGCAGTACTTC.

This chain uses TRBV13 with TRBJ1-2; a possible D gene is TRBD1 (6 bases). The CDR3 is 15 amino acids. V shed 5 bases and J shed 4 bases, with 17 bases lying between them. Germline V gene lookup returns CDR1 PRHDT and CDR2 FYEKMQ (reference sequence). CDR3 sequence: CASSLRTELVYGYTF. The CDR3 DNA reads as TGTGCCAGCAGCCTTAGGACAGAACTTGTCTATGGCTACACCTTC.

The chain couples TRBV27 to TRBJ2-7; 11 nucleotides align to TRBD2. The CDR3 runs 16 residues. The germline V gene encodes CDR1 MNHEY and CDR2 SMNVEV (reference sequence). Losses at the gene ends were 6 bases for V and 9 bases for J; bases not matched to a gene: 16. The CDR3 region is CASSLTPTSGSVWQYF. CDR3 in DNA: TGTGCCAGCAGCCTTACCCCAACTAGCGGGAGTGTGTGGCAGTACTTC.

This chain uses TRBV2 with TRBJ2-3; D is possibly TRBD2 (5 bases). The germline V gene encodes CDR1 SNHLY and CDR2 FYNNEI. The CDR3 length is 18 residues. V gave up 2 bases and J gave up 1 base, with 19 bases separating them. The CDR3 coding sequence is TGTGCCAGCAGTGAACCGATAACCCGCCGGGAACGCACAGATACGCAGTATTTT. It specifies CASSEPITRRERTDTQYF.

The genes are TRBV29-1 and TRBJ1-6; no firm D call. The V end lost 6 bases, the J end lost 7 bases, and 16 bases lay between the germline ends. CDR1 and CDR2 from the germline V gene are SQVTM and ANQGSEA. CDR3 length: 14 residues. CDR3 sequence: CSVRSGGRNSPLHF. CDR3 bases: TGCAGCGTAAGATCCGGAGGAAGGAATTCACCCCTCCACTTT.

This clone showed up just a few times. CDR3 protein: CASSRGGADEKLFF. In nucleotides, the CDR3 is TGCGCCAGCAGCAGAGGGGGCGCGGATGAAAAACTGTTTTTT. The chain is built from TRBV5-1 and TRBJ1-4; 7 bases match TRBD1. V shed 4 bases, J shed 6 bases, and the junction held 6 bases outside the gene matches. Germline loops: CDR1 SGHRS, CDR2 YFSETQ. This CDR3 has 14 residues.

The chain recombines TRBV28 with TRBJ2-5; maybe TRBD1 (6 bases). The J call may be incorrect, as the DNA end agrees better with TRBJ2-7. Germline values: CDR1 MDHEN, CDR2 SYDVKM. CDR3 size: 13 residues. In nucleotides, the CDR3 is TGTGCCAGCAGGGGGACACCTACCTACGAGCAGTACTTC. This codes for CASRGTPTYEQYF.

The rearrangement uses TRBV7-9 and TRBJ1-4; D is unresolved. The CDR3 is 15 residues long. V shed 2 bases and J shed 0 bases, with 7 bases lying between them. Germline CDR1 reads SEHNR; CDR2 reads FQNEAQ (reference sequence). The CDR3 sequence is CASSLLRTTNEKLFF. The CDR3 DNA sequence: TGTGCCAGCAGCTTATTGAGGACAACTAATGAAAAACTGTTTTTT.

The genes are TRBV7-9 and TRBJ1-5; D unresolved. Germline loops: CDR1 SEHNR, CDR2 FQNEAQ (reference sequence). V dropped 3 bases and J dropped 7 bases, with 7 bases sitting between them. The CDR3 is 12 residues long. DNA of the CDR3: TGTGCCAGCAGCTTCGCGGGACAGCCCCAGCATTTT. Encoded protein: CASSFAGQPQHF.

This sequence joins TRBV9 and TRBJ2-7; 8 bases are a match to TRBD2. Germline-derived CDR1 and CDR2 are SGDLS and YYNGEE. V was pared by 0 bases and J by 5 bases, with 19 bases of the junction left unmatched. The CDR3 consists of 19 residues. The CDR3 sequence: CASSVVASGRIHHTNEQYF. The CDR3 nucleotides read TGTGCCAGCAGCGTAGTCGCTAGCGGGCGAATCCACCACACAAACGAGCAGTACTTC.

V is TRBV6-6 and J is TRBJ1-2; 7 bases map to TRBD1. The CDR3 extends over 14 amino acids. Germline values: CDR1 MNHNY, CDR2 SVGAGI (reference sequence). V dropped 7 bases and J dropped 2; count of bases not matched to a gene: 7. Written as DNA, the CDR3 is TGTGCCAGCACCTCGCTAGGGGGCAACTATGGCTACACCTTC. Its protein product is CASTSLGGNYGYTF.

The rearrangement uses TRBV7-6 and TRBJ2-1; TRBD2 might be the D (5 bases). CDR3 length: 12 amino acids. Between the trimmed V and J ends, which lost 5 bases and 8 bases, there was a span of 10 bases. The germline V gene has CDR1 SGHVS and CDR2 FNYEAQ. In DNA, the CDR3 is TGTGCCAGCAGCCGGAGGACCCATGAGCAGTTCTTC. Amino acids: CASSRRTHEQFF.

The CDR3 DNA is TGTGCCAGCAGAATATGGACAGGGAGGCCCTATGGCTACACCTTC. Amino acids: CASRIWTGRPYGYTF. The rearrangement uses TRBV5-4 and TRBJ1-2; 8 bases map to TRBD1. The CDR3 is 15 residues long. Per germline, CDR1 SGHNT and CDR2 YYREEE (reference sequence). Germline trimming cut 5 bases from V and 4 bases from J; bases unmatched to any gene: 10.

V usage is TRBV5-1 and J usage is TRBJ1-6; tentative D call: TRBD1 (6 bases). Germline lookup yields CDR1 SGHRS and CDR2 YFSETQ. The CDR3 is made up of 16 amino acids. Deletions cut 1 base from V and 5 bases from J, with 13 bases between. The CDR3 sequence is CASSLSLGAHNSPLHF. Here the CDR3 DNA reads TGCGCCAGCAGCTTGTCCTTGGGGGCTCATAATTCACCCCTCCACTTT.

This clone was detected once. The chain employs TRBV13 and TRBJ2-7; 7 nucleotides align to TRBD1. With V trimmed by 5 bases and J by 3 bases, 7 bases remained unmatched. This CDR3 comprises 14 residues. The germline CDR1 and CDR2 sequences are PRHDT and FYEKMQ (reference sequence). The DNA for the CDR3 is TGTGCCAGCAGCATGCCGGGACAGCACTACGAGCAGTACTTC. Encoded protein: CASSMPGQHYEQYF.

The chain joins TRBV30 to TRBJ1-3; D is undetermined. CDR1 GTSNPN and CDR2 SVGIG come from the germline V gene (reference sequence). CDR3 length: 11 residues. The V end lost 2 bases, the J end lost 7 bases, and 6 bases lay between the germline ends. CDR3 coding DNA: TGTGCCTGGAGTCGAGAGAACACCATATATTTT. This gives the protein CAWSRENTIYF.

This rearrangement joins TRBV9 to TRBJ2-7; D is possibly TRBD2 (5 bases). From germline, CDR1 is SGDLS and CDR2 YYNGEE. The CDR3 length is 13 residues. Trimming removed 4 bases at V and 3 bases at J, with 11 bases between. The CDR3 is CASSTGTLYEQYF. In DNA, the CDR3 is TGTGCCAGCAGCACGGGAACCCTCTACGAGCAGTACTTC.

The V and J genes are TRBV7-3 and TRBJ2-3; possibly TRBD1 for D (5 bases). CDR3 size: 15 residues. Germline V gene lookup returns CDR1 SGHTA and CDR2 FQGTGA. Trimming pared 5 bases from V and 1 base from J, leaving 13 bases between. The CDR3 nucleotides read TGTGCCAGCAGCCCCAGGGATTTGGGCACAGATACGCAGTATTTT. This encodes CASSPRDLGTDTQYF.

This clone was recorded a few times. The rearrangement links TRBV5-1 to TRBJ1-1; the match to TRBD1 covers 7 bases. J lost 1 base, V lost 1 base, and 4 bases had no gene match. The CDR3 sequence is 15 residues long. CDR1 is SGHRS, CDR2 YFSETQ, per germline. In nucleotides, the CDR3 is TGCGCCAGCAGCTTGCAGACAGGGAGGAACACTGAAGCTTTCTTT. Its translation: CASSLQTGRNTEAFF.